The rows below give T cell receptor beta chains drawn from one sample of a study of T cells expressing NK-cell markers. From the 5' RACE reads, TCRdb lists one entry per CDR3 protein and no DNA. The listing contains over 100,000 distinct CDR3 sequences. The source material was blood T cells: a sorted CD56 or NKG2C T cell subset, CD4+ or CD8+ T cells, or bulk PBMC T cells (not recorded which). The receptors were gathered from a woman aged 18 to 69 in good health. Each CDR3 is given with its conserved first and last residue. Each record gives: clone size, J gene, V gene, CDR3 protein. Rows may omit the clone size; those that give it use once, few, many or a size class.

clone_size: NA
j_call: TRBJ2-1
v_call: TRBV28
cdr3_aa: CASSTGQVGSYNEQFF

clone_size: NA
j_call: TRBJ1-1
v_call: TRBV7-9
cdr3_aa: CASSFGTEAFF

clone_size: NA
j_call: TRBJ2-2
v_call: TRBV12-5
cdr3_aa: CASGFPRDTGELFF

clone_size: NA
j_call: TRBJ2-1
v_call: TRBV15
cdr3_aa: CATSRKGPSSYNEQFF

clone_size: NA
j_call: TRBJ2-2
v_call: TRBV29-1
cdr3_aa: CSVIKGDTGELFF

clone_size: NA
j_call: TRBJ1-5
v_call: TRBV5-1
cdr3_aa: CASSPEQFPPQHF

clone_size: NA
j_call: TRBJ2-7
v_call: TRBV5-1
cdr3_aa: CASSWDNSYEQYF

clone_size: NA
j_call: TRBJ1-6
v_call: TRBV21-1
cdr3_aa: CASTADRASPLHF

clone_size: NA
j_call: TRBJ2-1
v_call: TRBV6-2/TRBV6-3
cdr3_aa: CATWLLGSYNEQFF

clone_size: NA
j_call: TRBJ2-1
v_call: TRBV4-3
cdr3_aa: CASSQDPNNEQFF

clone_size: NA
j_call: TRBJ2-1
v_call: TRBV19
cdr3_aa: CASSIDALAGGTNYNEQFF

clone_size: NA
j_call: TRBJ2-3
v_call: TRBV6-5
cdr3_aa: CASSYTALAGHTDTQYF

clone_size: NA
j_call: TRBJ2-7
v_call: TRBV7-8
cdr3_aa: CASGLSALGAYEQYF

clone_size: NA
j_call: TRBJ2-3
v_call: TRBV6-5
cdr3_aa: CASSYRSSGGLMF

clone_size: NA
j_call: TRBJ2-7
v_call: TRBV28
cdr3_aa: CASSSWDNSYEQYF

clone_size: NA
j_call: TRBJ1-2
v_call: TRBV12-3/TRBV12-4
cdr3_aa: CASSTDRGLLLYGYTF

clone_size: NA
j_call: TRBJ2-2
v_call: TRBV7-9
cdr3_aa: CASSPTSGRASSGELFF

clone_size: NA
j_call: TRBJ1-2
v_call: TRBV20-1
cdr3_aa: CSANEDPLLAYGYTF

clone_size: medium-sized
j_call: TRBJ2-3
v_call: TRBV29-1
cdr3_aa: CSVDLPKADTQYF

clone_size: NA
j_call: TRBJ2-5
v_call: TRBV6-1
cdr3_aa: CASRSSGSPETQYF

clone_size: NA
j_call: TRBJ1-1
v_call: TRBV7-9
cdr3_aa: CASSLVRQKNTEAFF

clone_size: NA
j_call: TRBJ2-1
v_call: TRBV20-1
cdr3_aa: CSARAGGEQFF

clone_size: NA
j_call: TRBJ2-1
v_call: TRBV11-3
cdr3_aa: CASSDGLYNEQFF

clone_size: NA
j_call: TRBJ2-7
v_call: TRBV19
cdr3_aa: CASSILTGNINEQYF

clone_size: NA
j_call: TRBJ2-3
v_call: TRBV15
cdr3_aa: CATSRDDEGWTDTQYF

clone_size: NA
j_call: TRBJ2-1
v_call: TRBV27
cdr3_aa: CASSLAGFNEQFF

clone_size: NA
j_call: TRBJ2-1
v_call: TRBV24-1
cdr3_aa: CATSGPGLTYNEQFF

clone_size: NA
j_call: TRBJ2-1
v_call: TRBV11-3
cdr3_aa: CASSLEAGGPPYNEQFF

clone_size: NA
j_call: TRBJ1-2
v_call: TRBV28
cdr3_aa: CASSFDRINYGYTF

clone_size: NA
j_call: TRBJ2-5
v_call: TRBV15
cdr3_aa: CATSRPPSRTQYF

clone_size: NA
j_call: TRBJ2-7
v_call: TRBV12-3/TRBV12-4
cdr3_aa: CASRSGTDSYEQYF

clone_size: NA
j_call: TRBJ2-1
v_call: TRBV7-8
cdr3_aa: CASSSKRSTGGPYNEQFF

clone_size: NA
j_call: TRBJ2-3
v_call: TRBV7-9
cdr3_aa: CASSRLLPSTDTQYF

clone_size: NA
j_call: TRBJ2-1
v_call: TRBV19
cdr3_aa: CASSIGQGSVGNEQFF

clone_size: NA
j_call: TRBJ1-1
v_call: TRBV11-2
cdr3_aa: CASSLEVAMNTEAFF

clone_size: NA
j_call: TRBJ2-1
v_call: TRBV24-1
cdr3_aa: CATSAGQPYNEQFF

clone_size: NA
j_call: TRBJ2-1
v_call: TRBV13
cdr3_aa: CASGTGTGTYNEQFF

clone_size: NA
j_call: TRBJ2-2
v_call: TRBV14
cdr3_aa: CASSQDPLGMASGELFF